This passage covers 20 T cell receptor beta chains from one sample sequenced in a study of T cell responses to AZD1222 COVID-19 vaccine. TCRdb's copy holds only in-frame clones and misses some; the assay was immunoSEQ multiplex PCR. The sample includes some 120,000 clones, 80% to 90% seen only once; the top ten take 3.9%. Sample: peripheral blood, taken on day 0 of MenACWY control vaccination. Receptor source: an adult in good health.

This clone has just one count. J is TRBJ2-7 and V is TRBV18; possible D gene TRBD1, 5 bases. Trimming stripped 2 bases from V and 0 bases from J, with 14 bases between. The CDR3 length is 16 residues. Looked up from germline, CDR1 is KGHSH and CDR2 is LQKENI. The CDR3: CASSPTGPLISYEQYF. CDR3 nucleotide sequence: TGTGCCAGCTCACCAACAGGCCCCTTAATCTCCTACGAGCAGTACTTC. Looking up the rest from reference TRBV18 and TRBJ2-7 gives the full variable domain: NAGVMQNPRHLVRRRGQEARLRCSPMKGHSHVYWYRQLPEEGLKFMVYLQKENIIDESGMPKERFSAEFPKEGPSILRIQQVVRGDSAAYFCASSPTGPLISYEQYFGPGTRLTVT.

The chain is built from TRBV30 and TRBJ1-1, with D hard to call. This CDR3 is built from 14 residues. Germline V gene data show CDR1 as GTSNPN and CDR2 as SVGIG (reference sequence). V lost 0 bases and J lost 1, with 9 bases in between. The CDR3 spells CAWSVGLGNTEAFF. In nucleotides, the CDR3 is TGTGCCTGGAGTGTAGGGTTGGGGAACACTGAAGCTTTCTTT. Combining the CDR3 with reference TRBV30 and TRBJ1-1 gives the whole variable domain SQTIHQWPATLVQPVGSPLSLECTVEGTSNPNLYWYRQAAGRGLQLLFYSVGIGQISSEVPQNLSASRPQDRQFILSSKKLLLSDSGFYLCAWSVGLGNTEAFFGQGTRLTVV.

On this clone: A read error may account for a junction end that differs from germline. The V call is TRBV7-7, the J call TRBJ2-2; 7 bases agree with TRBD1. The CDR3 totals 15 residues. Germline V gives CDR1 SSHAT, CDR2 FNYEAQ (reference sequence). DNA for the CDR3: TGTGCTAGCAGCCGCGACAGGGAAGGCACCGGGGAGCTGTTTTTT. As protein: CASSRDREGTGELFF.

The V call is TRBV4-3, the J call TRBJ1-2; 10 positions agree with TRBD1. CDR1 LGHNA and CDR2 YSLEER come from the germline V gene. V lost 4 bases, J lost 8 bases, and 7 bases stayed unmatched. The CDR3 has 14 amino acids. CDR3 sequence (DNA): TGCGCCAGCAGCCGCAGACAGGGGGCGGGAGGCTACACCTTC. It translates to CASSRRQGAGGYTF.

This clone has more than one count but fewer than ten. The gene calls are TRBV4-2 and TRBJ1-6; D ambiguous. Germline V gene sequence: CDR1 LGHNA, CDR2 YNFKEQ. V was trimmed by 2 bases and J by 11 bases, leaving 13 bases between them. The CDR3 consists of 14 residues. DNA for the CDR3: TGTGCCAGCAGCCAAAGGAGCGCGGTCGCACCCCTCCACTTT. Its translation is CASSQRSAVAPLHF.

The chain carries TRBV27 and TRBJ2-3, with D tentatively TRBD1 (6 bases). Trimming shortened V by 5 bases and J by 7 bases, and 19 bases separated the two germline ends. This CDR3 spans 15 amino acids. Germline V CDR1 and CDR2: MNHEY, SMNVEV (reference sequence). The CDR3: CASSPVGARRHTQYF. The CDR3, as DNA: TGTGCCAGCAGTCCCGTGGGGGCGAGAAGGCATACGCAGTATTTT.

This rearrangement joins TRBV5-6 to TRBJ1-5; a possible D gene is TRBD1 (5 bases). The CDR3 is 15 residues long. The germline gives CDR1 SGHDT, CDR2 YYEEEE. Trimming removed 0 bases at V and 8 bases at J, with 15 bases between. The CDR3 bases are TGTGCCAGCAGCTTGGGCTGGGGGGGGTCGAAGCCCCAGCATTTT. The encoded protein is CASSLGWGGSKPQHF.

The chain recombines TRBV20-1 with TRBJ2-1, with 7 bases aligning to TRBD2. The CDR3 length is 10 residues. V was pared by 6 bases and J by 12 bases, with 5 bases of the junction left unmatched. Per germline, CDR1 DFQATT and CDR2 SNEGSKA (reference sequence). This chain's CDR3 is CSAGGEGQFF. The CDR3, as DNA: TGCAGTGCCGGAGGGGAGGGGCAGTTCTTC.

The chain links TRBV29-1 to TRBJ1-1; D remains ambiguous. Germline V gives CDR1 SQVTM, CDR2 ANQGSEA. The CDR3 is made up of 10 amino acids. Deletions cut 5 bases from V and 3 bases from J, with 4 bases between. The CDR3 loop reads CSVPDTEAFF. The DNA of the CDR3 is TGCAGCGTTCCTGACACTGAAGCTTTCTTT. Full variable domain (missing parts from reference TRBV29-1 and TRBJ1-1): SAVISQKPSRDICQRGTSLTIQCQVDSQVTMMFWYRQQPGQSLTLIATANQGSEATYESGFVIDKFPISRPNLTFSTLTVSNMSPEDSSIYLCSVPDTEAFFGQGTRLTVV.

The chain carries TRBV9 and TRBJ2-3; TRBD2 agrees at 7 bases. The CDR3 sequence is 14 residues long. Trimming took 3 bases from V and 5 from J; bases not matched to a gene: 6. Per the germline V gene, CDR1 is SGDLS and CDR2 is YYNGEE. CDR3 in DNA: TGTGCCAGCAGCGCGACTAGCACCGGAGATACGCAGTATTTT. Its protein is CASSATSTGDTQYF.

The V and J genes are TRBV5-1 and TRBJ2-7; D is ambiguous. The ends were cut back, 0 bases at V and 0 bases at J, with 10 bases in the middle. Looked up from germline, CDR1 is SGHRS and CDR2 is YFSETQ. This CDR3 is built from 15 residues. In nucleotides, the CDR3 is TGCGCCAGCAGCTTGGGTATACTTAACTCCTACGAGCAGTACTTC. Protein sequence: CASSLGILNSYEQYF.

This clone appeared many times. V is TRBV6-5 and J is TRBJ2-7; D ambiguous. The CDR3 is made up of 14 amino acids. The germline V gene encodes CDR1 MNHEY and CDR2 SVGAGI. V was shortened by 6 bases and J by 0 bases, with 12 bases between the two germline ends. CDR3 residues: CASRKRRSSYEQYF. CDR3 DNA: TGTGCCAGCAGAAAGCGCAGGAGCTCCTACGAGCAGTACTTC.

This rearrangement joins TRBV6-5 to TRBJ1-1, with 10 positions matching TRBD1. Germline V gene data show CDR1 as MNHEY and CDR2 as SVGAGI. This CDR3 spans 15 amino acids. V dropped 5 bases and J dropped 1; count of bases not matched to a gene: 4. Written as DNA, the CDR3 is TGTGCCAGCAGTCGACAGGGGGCCCCGAACACTGAAGCTTTCTTT. Protein product: CASSRQGAPNTEAFF.

The J gene is TRBJ2-5, the V gene TRBV19; unclear D gene. Germline CDR1 and CDR2: LNHDA and SQIVND (reference sequence). V shed 1 base and J shed 2 bases, with 8 bases lying between them. The CDR3 runs to 14 residues. The DNA for the CDR3 is TGTGCCAGTAGTATAGGTAGCCCACAAGAGACCCAGTACTTC. Translation gives CASSIGSPQETQYF.

This clone was recorded once. The chain uses TRBV20-1 and TRBJ1-2; D is uncertain. Germline V CDR1 and CDR2: DFQATT, SNEGSKA (reference sequence). V lost 3 bases to trimming and J lost 3 bases, with 11 bases between them. The length of the CDR3 is 13 residues. The CDR3 region is CSASVGRYYGYTF. The CDR3 DNA sequence: TGCAGTGCTAGTGTCGGTAGATACTATGGCTACACCTTC.

This chain uses TRBV7-9 with TRBJ1-5; D remains ambiguous. The length of the CDR3 is 14 residues. V was pared by 5 bases and J by 0 bases, with 8 bases between. Germline V gene data show CDR1 as SEHNR and CDR2 as FQNEAQ (reference sequence). The DNA of the CDR3 is TGTGCCAGCAGCCCTGCCGGTAGCAATCAGCCCCAGCATTTT. Translating it yields CASSPAGSNQPQHF.

This clone was observed a few times. The chain carries TRBV18 and TRBJ1-4; no definite D call. The germline V gene encodes CDR1 KGHSH and CDR2 LQKENI. V lost 1 base and J 1 base, leaving 4 bases between the germline ends. The CDR3 consists of 14 residues. CDR3 in amino acids: CASSPQGTNEKLFF. In nucleotides, the CDR3 is TGTGCCAGCTCACCACAGGGAACTAATGAAAAACTGTTTTTT.

The chain is built from TRBV12-3 or TRBV12-4 and TRBJ2-1; the D gene is possibly TRBD2 (5 bases). CDR3 length equals 12 residues. V lost 1 base and J 14 bases, leaving 12 bases between the germline ends. Here the CDR3 DNA reads TGTGCCAGCAGTTTAGATTCCCGGGGAGAGTTCTTC. Its protein product is CASSLDSRGEFF.

This clone came up once. The rearrangement links TRBV2 to TRBJ2-3; D unclear. With 6 bases removed from V and 6 bases from J, the gap between germline ends came to 7 bases. The CDR3 contains 11 residues. Germline lookup yields CDR1 SNHLY and CDR2 FYNNEI. The CDR3 sequence: CASRSEDTQYF. CDR3 in DNA: TGTGCCAGCAGATCCGAGGATACGCAGTATTTT.

The genes are TRBV7-9 and TRBJ1-2; D unclear. This CDR3 is 14 amino acids long. Germline-derived CDR1 and CDR2 are SEHNR and FQNEAQ (reference sequence). V shed 4 bases and J shed 2 bases, with 11 bases lying between them. CDR3 nucleotide sequence: TGTGCCAGCAGCTCGAACGACGGAAACTATGGCTACACCTTC. Encoded protein: CASSSNDGNYGYTF.